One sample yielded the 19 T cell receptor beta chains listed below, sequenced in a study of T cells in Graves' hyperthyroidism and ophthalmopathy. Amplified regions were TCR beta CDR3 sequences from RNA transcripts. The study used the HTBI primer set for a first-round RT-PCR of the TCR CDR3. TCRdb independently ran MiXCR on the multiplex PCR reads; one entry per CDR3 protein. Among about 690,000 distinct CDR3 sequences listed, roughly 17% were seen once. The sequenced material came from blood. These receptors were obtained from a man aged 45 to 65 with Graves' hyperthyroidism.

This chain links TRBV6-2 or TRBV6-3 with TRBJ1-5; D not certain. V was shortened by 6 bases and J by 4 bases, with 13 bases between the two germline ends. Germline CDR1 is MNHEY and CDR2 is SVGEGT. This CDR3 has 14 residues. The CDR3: CASSRRTGNQPQHF. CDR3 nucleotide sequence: TGTGCCAGCAGCAGGAGGACGGGGAATCAGCCCCAGCATTTT.

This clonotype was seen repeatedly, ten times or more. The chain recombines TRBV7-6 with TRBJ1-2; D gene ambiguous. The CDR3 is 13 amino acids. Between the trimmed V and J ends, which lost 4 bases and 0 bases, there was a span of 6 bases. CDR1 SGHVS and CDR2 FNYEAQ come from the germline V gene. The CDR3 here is CASSSTSNYGYTF. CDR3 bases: TGTGCCAGCAGCTCCACTTCTAACTATGGCTACACCTTC.

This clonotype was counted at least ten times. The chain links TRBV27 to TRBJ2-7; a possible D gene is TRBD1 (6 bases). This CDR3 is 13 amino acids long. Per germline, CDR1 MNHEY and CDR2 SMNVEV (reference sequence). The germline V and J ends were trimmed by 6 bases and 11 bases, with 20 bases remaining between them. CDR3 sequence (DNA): TGTGCCAGCAGCCTCGACAGGTCCCAGGGGAAGTACTTC. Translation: CASSLDRSQGKYF.

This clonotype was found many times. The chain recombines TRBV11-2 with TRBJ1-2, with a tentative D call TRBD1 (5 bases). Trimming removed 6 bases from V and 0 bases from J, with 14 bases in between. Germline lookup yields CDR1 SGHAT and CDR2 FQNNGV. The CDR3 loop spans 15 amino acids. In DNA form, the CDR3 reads TGTGCCAGCAGTTGGGGCAGCGGATCTAACTATGGCTACACCTTC. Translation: CASSWGSGSNYGYTF.

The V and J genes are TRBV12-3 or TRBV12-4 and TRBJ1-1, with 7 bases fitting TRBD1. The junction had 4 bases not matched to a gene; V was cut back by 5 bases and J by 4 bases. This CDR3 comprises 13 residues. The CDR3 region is CASSNRGGTEAFF. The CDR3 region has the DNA TGTGCCAGCAGTAACAGGGGCGGCACTGAAGCTTTCTTT.

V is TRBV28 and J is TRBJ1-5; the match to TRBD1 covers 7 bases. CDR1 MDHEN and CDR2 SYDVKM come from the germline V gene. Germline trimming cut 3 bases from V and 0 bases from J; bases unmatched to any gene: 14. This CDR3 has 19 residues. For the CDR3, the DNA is TGTGCCAGCAGTTTGCCCTATGACAGGGAACTTTATAGCAATCAGCCCCAGCATTTT. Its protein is CASSLPYDRELYSNQPQHF.

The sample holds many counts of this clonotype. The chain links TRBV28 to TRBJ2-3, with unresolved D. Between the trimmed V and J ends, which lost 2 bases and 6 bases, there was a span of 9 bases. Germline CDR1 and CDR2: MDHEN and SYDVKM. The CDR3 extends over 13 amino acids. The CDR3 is CASSLNRLDTQYF. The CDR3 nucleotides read TGTGCCAGCAGTTTAAATCGTCTGGATACGCAGTATTTT.

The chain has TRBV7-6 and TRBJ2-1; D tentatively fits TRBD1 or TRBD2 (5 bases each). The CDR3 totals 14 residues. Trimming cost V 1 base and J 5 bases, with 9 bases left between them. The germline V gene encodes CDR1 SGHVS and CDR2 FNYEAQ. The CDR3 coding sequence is TGTGCCAGCAGCTTAGAGGGACCACACAATGAGCAGTTCTTC. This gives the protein CASSLEGPHNEQFF.

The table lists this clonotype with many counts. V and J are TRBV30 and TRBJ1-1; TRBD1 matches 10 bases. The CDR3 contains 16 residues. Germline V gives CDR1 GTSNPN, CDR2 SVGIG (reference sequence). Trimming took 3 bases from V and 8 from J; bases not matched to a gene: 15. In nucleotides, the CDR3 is TGTGCCTGGAGGCCGGGACAGGGGCCCAAGGGCGCCGAAGCTTTCTTT. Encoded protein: CAWRPGQGPKGAEAFF.

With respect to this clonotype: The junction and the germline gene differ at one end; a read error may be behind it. CDR3 DNA sequence: TGTGCCGGTAGTACCGGGGTCGGCGGGAGGCCCTACAATGAGCAGTTCTTC. It yields the protein CAGSTGVGGRPYNEQFF. V usage is TRBV19 and J usage is TRBJ2-1; 8 nucleotides match TRBD2. The CDR3 consists of 17 residues. Germline V CDR1 and CDR2: LNHDA, SQIVND (reference sequence).

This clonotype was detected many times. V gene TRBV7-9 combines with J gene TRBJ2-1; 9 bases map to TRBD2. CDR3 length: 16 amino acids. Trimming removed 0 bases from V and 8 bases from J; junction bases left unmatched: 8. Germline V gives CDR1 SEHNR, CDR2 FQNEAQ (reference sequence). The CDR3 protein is CASSLASGLAKDEQFF. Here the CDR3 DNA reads TGTGCCAGCAGCTTAGCTTCGGGACTAGCTAAGGATGAGCAGTTCTTC.

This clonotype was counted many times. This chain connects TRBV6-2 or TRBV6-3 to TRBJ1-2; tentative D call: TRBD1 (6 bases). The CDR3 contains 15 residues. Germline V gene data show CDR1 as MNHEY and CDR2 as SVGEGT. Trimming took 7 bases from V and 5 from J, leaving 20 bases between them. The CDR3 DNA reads TGTGCCAGCACCTTAGGACGGAGGGGGGTGTATGGCTACACCTTC. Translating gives CASTLGRRGVYGYTF.

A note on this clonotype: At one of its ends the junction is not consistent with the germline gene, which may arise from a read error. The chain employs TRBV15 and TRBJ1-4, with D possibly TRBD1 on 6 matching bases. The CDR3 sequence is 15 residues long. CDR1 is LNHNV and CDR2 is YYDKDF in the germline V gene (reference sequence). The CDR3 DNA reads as TGTGCCACCAGCAGAGATAGCCCGGGGGCTGAAAAACCGTTTTTT. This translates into CATSRDSPGAEKPFF. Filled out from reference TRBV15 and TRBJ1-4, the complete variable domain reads DAMVIQNPRYQVTQFGKPVTLSCSQTLNHNVMYWYQQKSSQAPKLLFHYYDKDFNNEADTPDNFQSRRPNTSFCFLDIRSPGLGDTAMYLCATSRDSPGAEKPFFGSGTQLSVL.

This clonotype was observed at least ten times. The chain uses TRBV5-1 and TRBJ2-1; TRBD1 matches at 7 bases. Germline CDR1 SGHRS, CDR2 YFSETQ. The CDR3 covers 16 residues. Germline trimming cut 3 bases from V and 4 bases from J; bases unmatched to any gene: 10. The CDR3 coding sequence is TGCGCCAGCAGCTCGACGCTCGGACAGGTATACAATGAGCAGTTCTTC. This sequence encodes CASSSTLGQVYNEQFF.

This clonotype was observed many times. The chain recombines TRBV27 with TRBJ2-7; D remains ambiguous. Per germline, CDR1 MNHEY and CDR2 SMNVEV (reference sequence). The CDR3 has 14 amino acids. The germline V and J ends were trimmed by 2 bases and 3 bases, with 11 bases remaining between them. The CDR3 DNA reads TGTGCCAGCAGTTTAGCGTCCATAGGCTACGAGCAGTACTTC. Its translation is CASSLASIGYEQYF.

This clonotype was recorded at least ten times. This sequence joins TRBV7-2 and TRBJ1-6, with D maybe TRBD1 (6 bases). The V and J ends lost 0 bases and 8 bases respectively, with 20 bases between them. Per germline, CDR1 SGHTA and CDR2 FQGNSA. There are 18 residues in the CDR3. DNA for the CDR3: TGTGCCAGCAGCTTAGCGTCGGGGGGCAGTAGTTTCGATTCACCCCTCCACTTT. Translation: CASSLASGGSSFDSPLHF.

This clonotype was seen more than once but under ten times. The CDR3 region is CASRDSGGLDEAFF. DNA of the CDR3: TGTGCCAGCAGGGACTCCGGGGGACTGGATGAAGCTTTCTTT. This rearrangement joins TRBV6-2 or TRBV6-3 to TRBJ1-1, with D possibly matching TRBD1 (5 bases). The germline V gene has CDR1 MNHEY and CDR2 SVGEGT. With 6 bases removed from V and 7 bases from J, the gap between germline ends came to 18 bases. The CDR3 covers 14 residues.

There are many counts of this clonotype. The CDR3 nucleotides are TGTGCCAGCGCGGACAGAGCCGATAATGAAAAACTGTTTTTT. Translating gives CASADRADNEKLFF. The chain couples TRBV12-3 or TRBV12-4 to TRBJ1-4, with D possibly being TRBD1 (6 bases). Trimming pared 8 bases from V and 4 bases from J, leaving 14 bases between. The CDR3 has 14 amino acids.

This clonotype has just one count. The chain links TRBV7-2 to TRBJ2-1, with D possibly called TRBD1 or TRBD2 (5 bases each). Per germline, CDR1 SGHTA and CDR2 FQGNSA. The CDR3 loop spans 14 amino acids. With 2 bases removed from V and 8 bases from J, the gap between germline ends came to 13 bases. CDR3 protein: CASSLRGRPHEQFF. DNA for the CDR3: TGTGCCAGCAGCTTAAGGGGACGGCCCCATGAGCAGTTCTTC.